This T cell receptor beta chain derives from a study of early T cells in non-severe SARS-CoV-2 infection. V lost 4 bases, J lost 1 base, and 7 bases stayed unmatched. The CDR3 sequence is 18 residues long. Germline CDR1 is MDHEN and CDR2 is SYDVKM. TCRdb re-called the 5' RACE reads through MiXCR, storing one row per CDR3 protein. The data hold about 72,000 distinct CDR3 sequences, with roughly 10% observed a single time. The receptor comes from an adult who was a healthcare worker with PCR-confirmed SARS-CoV-2 infection or an uninfected control (not recorded which). The specimen sequenced was whole blood. V is TRBV28 and J is TRBJ2-7; 16 nucleotides line up with TRBD2. CDR3 coding DNA: TGTGCCAGCAGTTCAGGGGGACTAGCGGGAGGGCCATCCTACGAGCAGTACTTC. This translates into CASSSGGLAGGPSYEQYF.